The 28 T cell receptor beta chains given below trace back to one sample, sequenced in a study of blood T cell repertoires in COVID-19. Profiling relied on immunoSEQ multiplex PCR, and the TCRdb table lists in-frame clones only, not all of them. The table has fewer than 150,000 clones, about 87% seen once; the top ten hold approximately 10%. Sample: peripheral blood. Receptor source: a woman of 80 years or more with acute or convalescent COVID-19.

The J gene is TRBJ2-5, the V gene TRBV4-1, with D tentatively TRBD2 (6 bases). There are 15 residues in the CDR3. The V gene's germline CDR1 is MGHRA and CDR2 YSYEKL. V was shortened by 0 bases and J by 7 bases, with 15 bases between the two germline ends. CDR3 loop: CASSQDPRPEGTQYF. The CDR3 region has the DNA TGCGCCAGCAGCCAAGACCCCCGACCGGAGGGGACCCAGTACTTC.

CDR3 nucleotides: TGTGCCTGGAGGGACGGCGGGTATGAAAAACTGTTTTTT. Protein sequence: CAWRDGGYEKLFF. The chain combines TRBV30 with TRBJ1-4; D remains ambiguous. Germline V gene data show CDR1 as GTSNPN and CDR2 as SVGIG (reference sequence). Between the trimmed V and J ends, which lost 3 bases and 6 bases, there was a span of 11 bases. The CDR3 has 13 amino acids.

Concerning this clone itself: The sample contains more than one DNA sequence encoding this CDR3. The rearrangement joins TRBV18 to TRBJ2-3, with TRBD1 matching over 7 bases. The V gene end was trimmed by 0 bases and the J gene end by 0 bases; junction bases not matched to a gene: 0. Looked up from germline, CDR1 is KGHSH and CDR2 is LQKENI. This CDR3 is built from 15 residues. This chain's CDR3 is CASSPPGQSTDTQYF. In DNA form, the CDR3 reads TGTGCCAGCTCACCACCGGGACAGAGCACAGATACGCAGTATTTT.

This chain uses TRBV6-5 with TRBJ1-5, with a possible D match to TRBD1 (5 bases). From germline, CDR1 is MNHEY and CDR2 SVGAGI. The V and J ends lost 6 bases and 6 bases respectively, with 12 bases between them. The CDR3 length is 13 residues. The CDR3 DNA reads TGTGCCAGCAGCCCCAGGGCGAGTCAGCCCCAGCATTTT. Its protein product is CASSPRASQPQHF.

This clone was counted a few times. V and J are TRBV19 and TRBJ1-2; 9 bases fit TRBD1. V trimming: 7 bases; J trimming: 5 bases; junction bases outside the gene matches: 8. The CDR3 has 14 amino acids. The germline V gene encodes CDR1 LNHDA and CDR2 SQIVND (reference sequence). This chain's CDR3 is CASTDGTGQYGYTF. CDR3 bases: TGTGCCAGTACCGATGGGACAGGGCAATATGGCTACACCTTC.

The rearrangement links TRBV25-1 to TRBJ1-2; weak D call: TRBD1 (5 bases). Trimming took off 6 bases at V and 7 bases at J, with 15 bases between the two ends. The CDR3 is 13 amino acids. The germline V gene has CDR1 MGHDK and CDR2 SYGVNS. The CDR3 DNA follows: TGTGCCAGCAGCATTGGCCGGAGGGGTGGCTACACCTTC. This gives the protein CASSIGRRGGYTF.

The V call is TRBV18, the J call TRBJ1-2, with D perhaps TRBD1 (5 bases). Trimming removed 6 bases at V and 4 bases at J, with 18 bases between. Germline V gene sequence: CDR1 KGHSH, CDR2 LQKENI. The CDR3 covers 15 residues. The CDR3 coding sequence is TGTGCCAGCTCTCCCCAGCCAGGGAAGAGCTATGGCTACACCTTC. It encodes CASSPQPGKSYGYTF.

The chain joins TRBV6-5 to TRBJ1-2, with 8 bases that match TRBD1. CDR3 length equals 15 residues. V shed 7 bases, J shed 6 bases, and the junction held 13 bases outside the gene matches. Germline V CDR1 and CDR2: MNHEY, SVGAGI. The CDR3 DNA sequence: TGTGCCAGCACCGACGAGGACAGGGATCTTGATGGCTACACCTTC. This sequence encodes CASTDEDRDLDGYTF.

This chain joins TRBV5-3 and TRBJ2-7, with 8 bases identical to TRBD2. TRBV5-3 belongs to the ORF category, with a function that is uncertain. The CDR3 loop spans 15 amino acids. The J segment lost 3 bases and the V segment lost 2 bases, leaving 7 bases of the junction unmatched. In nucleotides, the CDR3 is TGTGCCAGAAGCTTCGGCGGGGGGCTCCTCTACGAGCAGTACTTC. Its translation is CARSFGGGLLYEQYF.

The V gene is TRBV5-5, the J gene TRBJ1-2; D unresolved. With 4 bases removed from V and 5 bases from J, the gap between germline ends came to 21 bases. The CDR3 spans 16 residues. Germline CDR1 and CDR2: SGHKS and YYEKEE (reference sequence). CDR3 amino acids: CASSPLGSSPGYGYTF. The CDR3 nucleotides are TGTGCCAGCAGCCCCTTGGGGTCCTCACCGGGGTATGGCTACACCTTC.

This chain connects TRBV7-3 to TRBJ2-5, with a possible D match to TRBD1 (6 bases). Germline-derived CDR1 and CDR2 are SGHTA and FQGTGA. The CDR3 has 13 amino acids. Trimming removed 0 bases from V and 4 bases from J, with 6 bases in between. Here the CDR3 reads CASSLTGGETQYF. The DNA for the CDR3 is TGTGCCAGCAGCTTAACAGGGGGAGAGACCCAGTACTTC. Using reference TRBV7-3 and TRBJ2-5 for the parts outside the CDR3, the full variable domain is GAGVSQTPSNKVTEKGKYVELRCDPISGHTALYWYRQSLGQGPEFLIYFQGTGAADDSGLPNDRFFAVRPEGSVSTLKIQRTERGDSAVYLCASSLTGGETQYFGPGTRLLVL.

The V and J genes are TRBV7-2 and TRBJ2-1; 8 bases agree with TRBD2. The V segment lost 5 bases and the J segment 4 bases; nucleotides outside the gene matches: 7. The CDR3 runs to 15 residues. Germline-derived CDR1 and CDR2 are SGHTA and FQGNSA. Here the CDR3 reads CASSAGRGGYNEQFF. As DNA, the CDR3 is TGTGCCAGCAGCGCCGGACGGGGGGGATACAATGAGCAGTTCTTC. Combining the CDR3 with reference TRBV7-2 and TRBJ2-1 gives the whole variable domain GAGVSQSPSNKVTEKGKDVELRCDPISGHTALYWYRQSLGQGLEFLIYFQGNSAPDKSGLPSDRFSAERTGGSVSTLTIQRTQQEDSAVYLCASSAGRGGYNEQFFGPGTRLTVL.

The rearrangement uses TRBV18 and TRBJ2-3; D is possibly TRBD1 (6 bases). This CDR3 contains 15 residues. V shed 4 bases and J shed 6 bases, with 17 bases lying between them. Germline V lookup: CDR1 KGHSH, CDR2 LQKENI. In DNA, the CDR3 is TGTGCCAGCTCACAATCCCTAGGGGGTTTGGATACGCAGTATTTT. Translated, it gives CASSQSLGGLDTQYF.

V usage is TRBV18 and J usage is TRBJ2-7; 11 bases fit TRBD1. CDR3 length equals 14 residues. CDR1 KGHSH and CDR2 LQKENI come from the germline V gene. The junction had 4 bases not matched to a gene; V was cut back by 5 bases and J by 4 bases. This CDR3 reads CASSGQGATYEQYF. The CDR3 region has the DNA TGTGCCAGCTCAGGACAGGGGGCGACTTACGAGCAGTACTTC.

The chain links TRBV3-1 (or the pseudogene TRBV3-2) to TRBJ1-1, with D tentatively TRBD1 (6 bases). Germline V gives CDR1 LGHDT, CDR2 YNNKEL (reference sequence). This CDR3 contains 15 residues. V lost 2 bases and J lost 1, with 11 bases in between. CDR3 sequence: CASSQSGTRNTEAFF. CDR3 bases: TGTGCCAGCAGCCAATCCGGGACAAGGAACACTGAAGCTTTCTTT.

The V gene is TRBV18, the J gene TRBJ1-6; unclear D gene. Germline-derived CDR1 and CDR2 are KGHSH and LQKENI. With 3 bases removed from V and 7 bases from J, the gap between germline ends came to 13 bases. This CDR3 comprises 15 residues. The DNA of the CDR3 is TGTGCCAGCTCACCCACCCCGGGGAGCAATTCACCCCTCCACTTT. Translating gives CASSPTPGSNSPLHF. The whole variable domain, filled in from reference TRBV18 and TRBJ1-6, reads NAGVMQNPRHLVRRRGQEARLRCSPMKGHSHVYWYRQLPEEGLKFMVYLQKENIIDESGMPKERFSAEFPKEGPSILRIQQVVRGDSAAYFCASSPTPGSNSPLHFGNGTRLTVT.

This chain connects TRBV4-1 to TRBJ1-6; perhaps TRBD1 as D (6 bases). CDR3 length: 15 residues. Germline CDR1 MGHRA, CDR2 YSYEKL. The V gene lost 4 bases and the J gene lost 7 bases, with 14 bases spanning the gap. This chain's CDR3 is CASSRVDRINSPLHF. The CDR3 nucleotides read TGCGCCAGCAGCCGGGTTGACAGGATAAATTCACCCCTCCACTTT.

The CDR3 loop reads CAWSVYPVTLAKNIQYF. The CDR3 coding sequence is TGTGCCTGGAGTGTCTATCCGGTTACGCTAGCCAAAAACATTCAGTACTTC. The V and J genes are TRBV30 and TRBJ2-4; D is unclear. Germline V lookup: CDR1 GTSNPN, CDR2 SVGIG (reference sequence). Trimming removed 0 bases from V and 0 bases from J, with 15 bases in between. The length of the CDR3 is 17 residues.

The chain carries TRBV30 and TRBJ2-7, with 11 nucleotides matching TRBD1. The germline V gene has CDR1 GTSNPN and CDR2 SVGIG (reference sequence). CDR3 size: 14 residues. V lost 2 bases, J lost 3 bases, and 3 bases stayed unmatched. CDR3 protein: CAWSSGTGGYEQYF. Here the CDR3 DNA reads TGTGCCTGGAGTTCAGGGACAGGGGGCTACGAGCAGTACTTC. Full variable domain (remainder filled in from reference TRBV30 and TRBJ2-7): SQTIHQWPATLVQPVGSPLSLECTVEGTSNPNLYWYRQAAGRGLQLLFYSVGIGQISSEVPQNLSASRPQDRQFILSSKKLLLSDSGFYLCAWSSGTGGYEQYFGPGTRLTVT.

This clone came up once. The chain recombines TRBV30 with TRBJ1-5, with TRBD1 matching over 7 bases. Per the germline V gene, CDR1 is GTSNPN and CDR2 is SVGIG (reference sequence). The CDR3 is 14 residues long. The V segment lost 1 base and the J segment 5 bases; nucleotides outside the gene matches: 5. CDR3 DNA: TGTGCCTGGAGTGAGGGGACAGTGGATCAGCCCCAGCATTTT. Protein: CAWSEGTVDQPQHF.

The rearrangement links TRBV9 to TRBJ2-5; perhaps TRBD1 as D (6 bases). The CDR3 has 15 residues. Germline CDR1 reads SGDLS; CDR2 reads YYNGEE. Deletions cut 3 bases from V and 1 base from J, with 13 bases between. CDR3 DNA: TGTGCCAGCAGCGGGGGACGGACAGTCCAAGAGACCCAGTACTTC. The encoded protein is CASSGGRTVQETQYF.

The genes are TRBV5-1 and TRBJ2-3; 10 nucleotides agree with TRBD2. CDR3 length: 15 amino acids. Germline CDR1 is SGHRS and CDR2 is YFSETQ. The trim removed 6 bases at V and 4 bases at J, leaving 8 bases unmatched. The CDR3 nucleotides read TGCGCCAGCACGGAGCGGGGGGGCGGCGCAGATACGCAGTATTTT. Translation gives CASTERGGGADTQYF. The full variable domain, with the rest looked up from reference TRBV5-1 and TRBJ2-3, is KAGVTQTPRYLIKTRGQQVTLSCSPISGHRSVSWYQQTPGQGLQFLFEYFSETQRNKGNFPGRFSGRQFSNSRSEMNVSTLELGDSALYLCASTERGGGADTQYFGPGTRLTVL.

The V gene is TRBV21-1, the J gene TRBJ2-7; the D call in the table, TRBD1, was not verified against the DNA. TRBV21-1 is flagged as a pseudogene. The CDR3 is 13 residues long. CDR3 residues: CASSRTRFYEQYF. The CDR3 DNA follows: TGTGCCAGCAGCAGAACAAGATTCTACGAGCAGTACTTC.

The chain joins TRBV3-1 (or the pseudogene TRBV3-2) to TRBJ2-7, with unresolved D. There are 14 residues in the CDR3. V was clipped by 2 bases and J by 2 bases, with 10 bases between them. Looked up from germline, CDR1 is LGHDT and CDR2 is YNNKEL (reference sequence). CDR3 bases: TGTGCCAGCAGCCAATTCACCGGAGCCTACGAGCAGTACTTC. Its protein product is CASSQFTGAYEQYF.

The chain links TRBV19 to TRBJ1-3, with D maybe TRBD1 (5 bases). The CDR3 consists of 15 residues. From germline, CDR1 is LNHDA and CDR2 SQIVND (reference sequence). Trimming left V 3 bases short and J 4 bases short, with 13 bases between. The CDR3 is CASSMGLGAGNTIYF. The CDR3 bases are TGTGCCAGTAGTATGGGACTAGGAGCAGGAAACACCATATATTTT.

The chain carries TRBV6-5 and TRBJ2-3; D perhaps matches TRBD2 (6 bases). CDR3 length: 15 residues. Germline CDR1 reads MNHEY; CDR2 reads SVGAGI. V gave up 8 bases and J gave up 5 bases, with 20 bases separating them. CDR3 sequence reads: CASGPGVGPRDTQYF. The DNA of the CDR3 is TGTGCCAGCGGGCCGGGGGTCGGGCCAAGAGATACGCAGTATTTT.

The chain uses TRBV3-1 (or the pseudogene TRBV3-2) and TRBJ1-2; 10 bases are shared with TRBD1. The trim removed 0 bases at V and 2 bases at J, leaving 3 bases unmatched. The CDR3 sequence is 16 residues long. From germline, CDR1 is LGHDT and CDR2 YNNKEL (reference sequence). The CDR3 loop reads CASSQDWGQGNYGYTF. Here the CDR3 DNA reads TGTGCCAGCAGCCAAGATTGGGGACAGGGGAACTATGGCTACACCTTC.

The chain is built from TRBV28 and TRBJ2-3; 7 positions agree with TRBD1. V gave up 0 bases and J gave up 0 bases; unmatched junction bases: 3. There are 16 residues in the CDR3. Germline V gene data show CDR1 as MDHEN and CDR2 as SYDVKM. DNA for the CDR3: TGTGCCAGCAGTTTATGGGGGACAGCTAGCACAGATACGCAGTATTTT. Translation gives CASSLWGTASTDTQYF.